The TCR beta chain described here comes from a study of identical twins. Study results and limitations: With abundant cord blood beta clonotypes, insertions were fewer; memory repertoires showed no such pattern.

Unique molecular identifiers were present on the cDNA, and a universal primer site came from template switching. TCRdb re-analysed the 5' RACE reads in MiXCR, keeping a single row per CDR3 protein. The sample lists about 300,000 distinct CDR3 sequences; 12% were seen once. This clonotype was picked up many times. Its antigen is unknown. Deletions cut 7 bases from V and 8 bases from J, with 20 bases between. The CDR3 covers 15 residues. The same data also contributed to another study, on yellow fever vaccine responses in identical twins.

The V gene is TRBV12-3 or TRBV12-4, the J gene TRBJ1-4; a possible D gene is TRBD1 (6 bases). The specimen was CD8+ T cells sorted from blood. The sequence was obtained from a woman between 18 and 29 years old in good health. CDR3 nucleotides: TGTGCCAGCACCCGAGGTTCGGGGGCGGGAGAAAAACTGTTTTTT. Protein sequence: CASTRGSGAGEKLFF.